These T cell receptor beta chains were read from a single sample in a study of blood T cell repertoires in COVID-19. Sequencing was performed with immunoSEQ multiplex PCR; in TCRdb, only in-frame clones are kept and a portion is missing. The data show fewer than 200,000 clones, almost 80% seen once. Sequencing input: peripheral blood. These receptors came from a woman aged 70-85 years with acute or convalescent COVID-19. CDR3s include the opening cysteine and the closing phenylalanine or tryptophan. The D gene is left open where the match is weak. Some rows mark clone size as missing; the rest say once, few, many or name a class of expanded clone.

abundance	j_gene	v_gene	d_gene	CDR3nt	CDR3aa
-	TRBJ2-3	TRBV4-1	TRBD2	TGCGCCAGCAGCCTCCTAGCGGGAGTAGGGGGTACGCAGTATTTT	CASSLLAGVGGTQYF
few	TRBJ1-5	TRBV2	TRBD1	TGTGCCAGCATGGGGACAGGGAGGCAGCCCCAGCATTTT	CASMGTGRQPQHF
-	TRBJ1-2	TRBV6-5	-	TGTGCCAGCAGGGTCTACGCTGAGGCTAGTGGCTACACCTTC	CASRVYAEASGYTF
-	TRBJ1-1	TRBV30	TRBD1	TGTGCCTGGAAGTCGGGACAGGCGCTCTTTAACACTGAAGCTTTCTTT	CAWKSGQALFNTEAFF
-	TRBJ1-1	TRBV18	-	TGTGCCAGCTCACCGGGCAGGGCGAACACTGAAGCTTTCTTT	CASSPGRANTEAFF
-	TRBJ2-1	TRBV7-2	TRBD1	TGTGCCAGCAGCTATAACAGGGGAAATGAGCAGTTCTTC	CASSYNRGNEQFF
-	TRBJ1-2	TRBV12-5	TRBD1	TGTGCTAGTGGCCAAGGACAGGGGGCGGAAACTAACTATGGCTACACCTTC	CASGQGQGAETNYGYTF
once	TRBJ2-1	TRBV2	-	TGTGCCAGCAGTGGTGTGCGGGTCTACTCTTACAATGAGCAGTTCTTC	CASSGVRVYSYNEQFF
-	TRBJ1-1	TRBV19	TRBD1	TGTGCCAGTAGTTCTTATCAGGGGGCGGGTGGAGCTTTCTTT	CASSSYQGAGGAFF
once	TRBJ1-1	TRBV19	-	TGTGCCAGTAGTATCGGGATCCCAAACACTGAAGCTTTCTTT	CASSIGIPNTEAFF
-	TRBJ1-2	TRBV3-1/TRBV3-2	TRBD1	TGTGCCAGCAGCCTCGGACAGGGACAGGGTGGCTACACCTTC	CASSLGQGQGGYTF
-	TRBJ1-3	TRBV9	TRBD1	TGTGCCAGCAGCGTAAGACAGGGAAACTCTGGAAACACCATATATTTT	CASSVRQGNSGNTIYF
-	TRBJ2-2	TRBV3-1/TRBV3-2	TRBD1	TGTGCCAGCAAGACAGGGAGCACCGGGGAGCTGTTTTTT	CASKTGSTGELFF
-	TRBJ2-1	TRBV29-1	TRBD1	TGCAGCGTGGGGACAGGAGGCTACAATGAGCAGTTCTTC	CSVGTGGYNEQFF
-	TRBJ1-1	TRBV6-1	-	TGTGCCAGCAGTGAATGGGCGGGGGGATTCACTGAAGCTTTCTTT	CASSEWAGGFTEAFF
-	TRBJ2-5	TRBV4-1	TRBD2	TGCGCCAGCAGCCAGAGGGTAGCGGGAGGAGAGACCCAGTACTTC	CASSQRVAGGETQYF
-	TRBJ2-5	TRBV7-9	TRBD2	TGTGCCAGCAGCCGGGGACTATCAGAGACCCAGTACTTC	CASSRGLSETQYF
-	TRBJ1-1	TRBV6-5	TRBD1	TGTGCCAGCAGCGTAAGGGGGCGCACTGAAGCTTTCTTT	CASSVRGRTEAFF
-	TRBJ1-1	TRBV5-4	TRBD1	TGTGCCAGCAGCCCTCCGCCGACAGGGGGTAACACTGAAGCTTTCTTT	CASSPPPTGGNTEAFF
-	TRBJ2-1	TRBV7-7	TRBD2	TGTGCCAGCAGCTTTTCTCCTAGCGGGAGCAATGAGCAGTTCTTC	CASSFSPSGSNEQFF
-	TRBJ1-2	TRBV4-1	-	TGCGCCAGCAGCCAAGAACCAGGGGTGGGGGGCTACACCTTC	CASSQEPGVGGYTF
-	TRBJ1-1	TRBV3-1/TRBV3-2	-	TGTGCCAGCAGCCTCCTACAGGACACTGAAGCTTTCTTT	CASSLLQDTEAFF
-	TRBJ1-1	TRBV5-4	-	TGTGCCAGCAGCTTGGGGGGCACGAGCCGTGAAGCTTTCTTT	CASSLGGTSREAFF
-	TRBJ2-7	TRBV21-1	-	TGTGCCAGCAGCAAAGTCGGCGGGAAATACGAGCAGTACTTC	CASSKVGGKYEQYF
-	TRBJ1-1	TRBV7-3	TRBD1	TGTGCCAGCAGCCGGACAGGGGCGCTCGAAGCTTTCTTT	CASSRTGALEAFF
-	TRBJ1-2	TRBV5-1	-	TGCGCCAGCAGCCCCTCCGGGGGTAATGGCTACACCTTC	CASSPSGGNGYTF
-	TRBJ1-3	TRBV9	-	TGTGCCAGCAGCGTAGCTACAGGGCAATACTCTGGAAACACCATATATTTT	CASSVATGQYSGNTIYF
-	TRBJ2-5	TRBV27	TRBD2	TGTGCCAGCAGACCCCGGGGGCGAACTAGCGGGAGTAAGACCCAGTACTTC	CASRPRGRTSGSKTQYF
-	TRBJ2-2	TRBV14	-	TGTGCCAGCAGCCACGGGACGAACACCGGGGAGCTGTTTTTT	CASSHGTNTGELFF
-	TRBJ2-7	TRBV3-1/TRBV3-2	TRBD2	TGTGCCAGCAGCCAAGGGGCGGGAGTTCTTGAGCAGTACTTC	CASSQGAGVLEQYF
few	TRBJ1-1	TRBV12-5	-	TGTGCTAGTGGTTTTTCCGGGTTATTGGTTACTGAAGCTTTCTTT	CASGFSGLLVTEAFF
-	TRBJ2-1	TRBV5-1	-	TGCGCCAGCAGTATGAGGAGCTCCTACAATGAGCAGTTCTTC	CASSMRSSYNEQFF
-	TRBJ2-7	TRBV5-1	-	TGCGCCAGCAGCTTGTATCAGGGGTCGGAGCAGTACTTC	CASSLYQGSEQYF
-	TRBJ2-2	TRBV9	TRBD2	TGTGCCAGCAGCGTAAGTTCCAGCGGGAGGGATGACACCGGGGAGCTGTTTTTT	CASSVSSSGRDDTGELFF
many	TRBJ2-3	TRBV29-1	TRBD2	TGCAGCGTGACTAGCGGGACAGATACGCAGTATTTT	CSVTSGTDTQYF
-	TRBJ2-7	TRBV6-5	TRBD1	TGTGCCAGCAGTTCCGGGGACAGCGCCTACGAGCAGTACTTC	CASSSGDSAYEQYF
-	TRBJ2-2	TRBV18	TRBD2	TGTGCCAGCTCACCACCGGGACTAGCGGGGACCGGGGAGCTGTTTTTT	CASSPPGLAGTGELFF
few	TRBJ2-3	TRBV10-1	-	TGCGCCAGCAGTGAAGGTGGGGCTAGCGCTGCAGATACGCAGTATTTT	CASSEGGASAADTQYF
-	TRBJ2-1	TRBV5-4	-	TGTGCCAGCAGCTCCCCCCTCGGACAGTACAATGAGCAGTTCTTC	CASSSPLGQYNEQFF